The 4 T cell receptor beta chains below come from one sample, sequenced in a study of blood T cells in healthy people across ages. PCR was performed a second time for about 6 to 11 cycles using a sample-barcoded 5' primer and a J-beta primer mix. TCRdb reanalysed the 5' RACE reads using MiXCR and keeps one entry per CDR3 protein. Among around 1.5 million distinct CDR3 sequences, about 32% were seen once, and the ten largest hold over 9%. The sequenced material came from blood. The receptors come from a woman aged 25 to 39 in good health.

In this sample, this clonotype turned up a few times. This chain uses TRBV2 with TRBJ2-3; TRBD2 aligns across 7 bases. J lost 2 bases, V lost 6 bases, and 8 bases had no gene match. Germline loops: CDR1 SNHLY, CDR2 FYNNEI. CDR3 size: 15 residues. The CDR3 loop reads CASRKSGTDTDTQYF. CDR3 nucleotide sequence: TGTGCCAGCAGGAAGAGCGGGACCGACACAGATACGCAGTATTTT.

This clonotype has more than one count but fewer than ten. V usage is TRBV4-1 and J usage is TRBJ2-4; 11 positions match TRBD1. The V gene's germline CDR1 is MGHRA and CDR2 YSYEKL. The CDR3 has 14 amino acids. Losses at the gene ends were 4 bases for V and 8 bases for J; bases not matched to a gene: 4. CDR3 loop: CASSPLGQGDIQYF. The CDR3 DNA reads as TGCGCCAGCAGCCCGCTGGGACAGGGGGACATTCAGTACTTC.

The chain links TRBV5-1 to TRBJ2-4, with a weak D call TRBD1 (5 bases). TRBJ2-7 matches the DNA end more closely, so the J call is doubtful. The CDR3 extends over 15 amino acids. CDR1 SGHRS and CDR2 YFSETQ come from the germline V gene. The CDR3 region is CASSLTGAANYEQYF. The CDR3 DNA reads TGCGCCAGCAGCTTAACTGGGGCCGCCAACTACGAGCAGTACTTC.

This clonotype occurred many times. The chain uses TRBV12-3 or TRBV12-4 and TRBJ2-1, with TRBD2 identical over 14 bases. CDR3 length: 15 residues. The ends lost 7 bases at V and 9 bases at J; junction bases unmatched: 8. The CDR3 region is CASIQGLAGGFEQFF. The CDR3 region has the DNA TGTGCCAGCATCCAAGGACTAGCGGGAGGTTTTGAGCAGTTCTTC.